This entry lists 14 T cell receptor beta chains sequenced from one sample in a study of blood T cell repertoires in COVID-19. Method: immunoSEQ multiplex PCR; TCRdb's copy keeps in-frame clones and lacks some. The sample contains more than 95,000 clones, roughly 86% of which appear only once. Source material: peripheral blood. Every receptor here comes from a woman aged 55-69 years in a cohort sampled during active or convalescent COVID-19.

The CDR3 nucleotides read TGTGCCAGCAGACTCGCGGGGCGTTCCACTGAAGCTTTCTTT. Translating gives CASRLAGRSTEAFF. V and J are TRBV13 and TRBJ1-1; perhaps TRBD1 as D (5 bases). V lost 6 bases and J 4 bases, leaving 15 bases between the germline ends. The CDR3 has 14 residues. Looked up from germline, CDR1 is PRHDT and CDR2 is FYEKMQ (reference sequence).

This chain joins TRBV7-8 and TRBJ2-7; TRBD1 is a possible D gene (8 bases). Deletions cut 5 bases from V and 7 bases from J, with 21 bases between. This CDR3 comprises 15 residues. CDR1 and CDR2 (germline): SGHVS, FQNEAQ. CDR3 in amino acids: CASSANPGGGGEQYF. The CDR3 DNA is TGTGCCAGCAGCGCCAATCCAGGGGGCGGGGGTGAGCAGTACTTC.

The chain has TRBV13 and TRBJ1-1; D gene uncertain. V lost 5 bases, J lost 2 bases, and 9 bases lay in between. This CDR3 contains 13 residues. Germline CDR1 is PRHDT and CDR2 is FYEKMQ (reference sequence). The CDR3 reads CASSLPRNTEAFF. The CDR3 DNA follows: TGTGCCAGCAGCCTCCCGAGAAACACTGAAGCTTTCTTT.

The rearrangement joins TRBV27 to TRBJ2-3, with 7 bases fitting TRBD1. This CDR3 is 12 amino acids long. Germline V gene sequence: CDR1 MNHEY, CDR2 SMNVEV (reference sequence). Losses at the gene ends were 5 bases for V and 7 bases for J; bases not matched to a gene: 3. CDR3 DNA sequence: TGTGCCAGCAGTGTGGGACAGCATACGCAGTATTTT. It codes for CASSVGQHTQYF.

The chain couples TRBV3-1 (or the pseudogene TRBV3-2) to TRBJ2-5; D may be TRBD2 (5 bases). Germline assignment: CDR1 LGHDT and CDR2 YNNKEL (reference sequence). V was cut by 1 base and J by 7 bases, with 13 bases left in between. The CDR3 sequence is 14 residues long. The CDR3 spells CASSQGRGSGTQYF. The CDR3 coding sequence is TGTGCCAGCAGCCAAGGTCGCGGGTCGGGGACCCAGTACTTC.

The rearrangement joins TRBV6-5 to TRBJ1-2, with D possibly being TRBD1 (5 bases). V lost 7 bases and J 8 bases, leaving 20 bases between the germline ends. Looked up from germline, CDR1 is MNHEY and CDR2 is SVGAGI. The CDR3 totals 14 residues. The CDR3 DNA is TGTGCCAGCAACCCGTCGCGACAGCGAGCCGGCTACACCTTC. This codes for CASNPSRQRAGYTF.

The V and J genes are TRBV9 and TRBJ2-5; 8 nucleotides line up with TRBD2. The CDR3 loop spans 13 amino acids. Germline V gene data show CDR1 as SGDLS and CDR2 as YYNGEE. V was pared by 4 bases and J by 5 bases, with 4 bases of the junction left unmatched. The CDR3 spells CASSPGGSETQYF. The CDR3 DNA sequence: TGTGCCAGCAGCCCGGGAGGGTCCGAGACCCAGTACTTC.

Notes on this clone: Other DNA sequences in the same sample also yield this CDR3. The chain carries TRBV9 and TRBJ1-2; 8 bases are a match to TRBD1. V trimming: 3 bases; J trimming: 3 bases; junction bases outside the gene matches: 4. Germline V gene sequence: CDR1 SGDLS, CDR2 YYNGEE. The CDR3 has 14 amino acids. The CDR3 DNA sequence: TGTGCCAGCAGCGCCGGACAGGGAGACTATGGCTACACCTTC. Encoded protein: CASSAGQGDYGYTF.

In this sample, this clone turned up a few times. The chain has TRBV9 and TRBJ1-2; perhaps TRBD1 as D (5 bases). Germline V gene sequence: CDR1 SGDLS, CDR2 YYNGEE. Trimming cost V 1 base and J 5 bases, with 21 bases left between them. This CDR3 contains 17 residues. CDR3 sequence reads: CASSVNMMTGVGYGYTF. The CDR3 region has the DNA TGTGCCAGCAGCGTAAACATGATGACGGGGGTTGGGTATGGCTACACCTTC.

This clone was detected a few times. This chain links TRBV19 with TRBJ1-3, with TRBD1 as a possible D gene (5 bases). From germline, CDR1 is LNHDA and CDR2 SQIVND (reference sequence). V was trimmed by 8 bases and J by 4 bases, leaving 15 bases between them. This CDR3 is built from 14 residues. The CDR3 loop reads CASEPRGLGNTIYF. The CDR3 DNA is TGTGCCAGTGAGCCAAGGGGTCTCGGAAACACCATATATTTT. Full variable domain (missing parts from reference TRBV19 and TRBJ1-3): DGGITQSPKYLFRKEGQNVTLSCEQNLNHDAMYWYRQDPGQGLRLIYYSQIVNDFQKGDIAEGYSVSREKKESFPLTVTSAQKNPTAFYLCASEPRGLGNTIYFGEGSWLTVV.

The chain employs TRBV15 and TRBJ2-5; D is ambiguous. The ends were cut back, 1 base at V and 4 bases at J, with 10 bases in the middle. The germline CDR1 and CDR2 sequences are LNHNV and YYDKDF (reference sequence). The CDR3 is made up of 14 amino acids. The CDR3 bases are TGTGCCACCAGCAGAGGTGGCAGGTCAGAGACCCAGTACTTC. Its translation is CATSRGGRSETQYF.

This clone was observed a single time. J is TRBJ1-1 and V is TRBV6-5; 7 bases are a match to TRBD1. Germline V gene lookup returns CDR1 MNHEY and CDR2 SVGAGI. The CDR3 is 12 amino acids. Germline trimming cut 8 bases from V and 4 bases from J; bases unmatched to any gene: 4. CDR3 sequence: CASGRQGTEAFF. The CDR3 nucleotides are TGTGCCAGCGGACGACAGGGCACTGAAGCTTTCTTT.

The chain recombines TRBV2 with TRBJ1-1; D gene unclear. The CDR3 sequence is 15 residues long. V was clipped by 7 bases and J by 11 bases, with 26 bases between them. In germline, CDR1 is SNHLY, CDR2 FYNNEI. The CDR3 coding sequence is TGTGCCAGCAAAGGTCACCTAGATGTAACCGGATGGGCTTTCTTT. This encodes CASKGHLDVTGWAFF.

This clone was seen once. V gene TRBV3-1 (or the pseudogene TRBV3-2) combines with J gene TRBJ1-5; D unclear. Trimming cost V 0 bases and J 12 bases, with 9 bases left between them. The CDR3 spans 12 residues. Germline V gene lookup returns CDR1 LGHDT and CDR2 YNNKEL (reference sequence). The CDR3 nucleotides are TGTGCCAGCAGCCAAGATGGGGAGGACCAGCATTTT. The encoded protein is CASSQDGEDQHF.